What follows are 30 T cell receptor beta chains derived from one specimen sequenced in a study of CD8+ T cells in alopecia areata. Treatment denoted: oral pan-JAK inhibitor, 5-10 mg twice daily. It was cDNA, reverse transcribed from extracted RNA, that served as the sequencing template. TCRdb keeps only in-frame clones here, not all; method: immunoSEQ multiplex PCR. The data show approximately 100,000 clones, with around 60% seen just once and 16% held by the top ten. The sequenced sample was CD8+ T cells sorted from blood, obtained at roughly week 58, from a patient treated with tofacitinib. All receptors come from a human donor with alopecia areata.

Regarding this clone: One junction end disagrees with the germline gene, perhaps due to a read error. V usage is TRBV9 and J usage is TRBJ2-5; D uncertain. CDR3 size: 8 residues. Germline assignment: CDR1 SGDLS and CDR2 YYNGEE. CDR3 sequence (DNA): TGTGCCAGCAGCGAAGTGGACTTC. As protein: CASSEVDF.

The chain employs TRBV18 and TRBJ1-2, with D perhaps matching TRBD1 (5 bases). CDR3 length: 12 residues. Trimming took 5 bases from V and 8 from J, leaving 12 bases between them. CDR1 KGHSH and CDR2 LQKENI come from the germline V gene. The CDR3 DNA follows: TGTGCCAGCTCATGGGACGGAGACGGCTACACCTTC. It translates to CASSWDGDGYTF.

The chain links TRBV29-1 to TRBJ2-1; D is ambiguous. Germline V gives CDR1 SQVTM, CDR2 ANQGSEA. V dropped 7 bases and J dropped 1 base, with 11 bases sitting between them. The CDR3 totals 13 residues. The CDR3 nucleotides are TGCAGCGGGGCGACGGCTTCCTACAATGAGCAGTTCTTC. This encodes CSGATASYNEQFF.

The V gene is TRBV13, the J gene TRBJ2-2, with D tentatively TRBD1 (5 bases). CDR3 size: 13 residues. The germline V gene encodes CDR1 PRHDT and CDR2 FYEKMQ (reference sequence). The ends were cut back, 8 bases at V and 7 bases at J, with 14 bases in the middle. As DNA, the CDR3 is TGTGCCAGCGGGGCTTATACGGACGGGGAGCTGTTTTTT. It codes for CASGAYTDGELFF.

The CDR3 here is CASSDWTDHSGANVLTF. CDR3 in DNA: TGTGCCAGCAGTGATTGGACGGACCACTCTGGGGCCAACGTCCTGACTTTC. The V call is TRBV2, the J call TRBJ2-6, with D hard to call. The CDR3 has 17 amino acids. From germline, CDR1 is SNHLY and CDR2 FYNNEI. V was shortened by 3 bases and J by 0 bases, with 12 bases between the two germline ends.

This clone has just one count. The chain joins TRBV9 to TRBJ2-7; D call uncertain. The CDR3 is made up of 15 amino acids. Trimming took off 0 bases at V and 0 bases at J, with 10 bases between the two ends. The germline V gene has CDR1 SGDLS and CDR2 YYNGEE. This chain's CDR3 is CASSVGPSSSYEQYF. DNA of the CDR3: TGTGCCAGCAGCGTAGGGCCGTCCTCCTCCTACGAGCAGTACTTC.

This clone showed up just once. This chain's CDR3 is CSVPTGMDTQYF. DNA of the CDR3: TGCAGCGTGCCGACAGGGATGGATACCCAGTACTTC. The V gene is TRBV29-1, the J gene TRBJ2-5; 7 bases match TRBD1. CDR3 length: 12 amino acids. CDR1 and CDR2 from the germline V gene are SQVTM and ANQGSEA. V shed 6 bases and J 8 bases; nucleotides not matched to a gene: 9.

The rearrangement uses TRBV11-3 and TRBJ2-3; the D is unclear. Germline CDR1 is SGHNT and CDR2 is YENEEA. The CDR3 totals 13 residues. V dropped 1 base and J dropped 1 base, with 3 bases sitting between them. The CDR3 here is CASSLGRTDTQYF. As DNA, the CDR3 is TGTGCCAGCAGCTTAGGTCGCACAGATACGCAGTATTTT.

Here the CDR3 DNA reads TGTGCCAGCAGCTTAGGGACAGGGGCGTTCCGTCGGGAGCAGTACTTC. This sequence encodes CASSLGTGAFRREQYF. The genes are TRBV13 and TRBJ2-7; 8 positions agree with TRBD1. Germline assignment: CDR1 PRHDT and CDR2 FYEKMQ (reference sequence). CDR3 length: 16 amino acids. The V gene end was trimmed by 0 bases and the J gene end by 7 bases; junction bases not matched to a gene: 11.

Here the CDR3 DNA reads TGTGCCAGTAGTATCCGGGGGCCCTACAATGAGCAGTTCTTC. It specifies CASSIRGPYNEQFF. The chain employs TRBV19 and TRBJ2-1; D might be TRBD1 or TRBD2, each matching 6 bases. Trimming removed 3 bases at V and 2 bases at J, with 8 bases between. The CDR3 has 14 residues. Germline V gives CDR1 LNHDA, CDR2 SQIVND (reference sequence).

The gene calls are TRBV27 and TRBJ2-7, with D maybe TRBD1 (5 bases). The germline V and J ends were trimmed by 8 bases and 1 base, with 9 bases remaining between them. CDR1 MNHEY and CDR2 SMNVEV come from the germline V gene (reference sequence). This CDR3 comprises 12 residues. CDR3 loop: CASSTGSYEQYF. CDR3 nucleotides: TGTGCCAGCTCTACAGGTTCCTACGAGCAGTACTTC.

The chain employs TRBV6-4 and TRBJ2-2; no reliable D call. V lost 5 bases, J lost 5 bases, and 3 bases lay in between. CDR1 is MRHNA, CDR2 SNTAGT, per germline. The CDR3 is 11 residues long. In DNA form, the CDR3 reads TGTGCCAGCAGTTCGACCGGGGAGCTGTTTTTT. Protein sequence: CASSSTGELFF.

The chain has TRBV7-2 and TRBJ2-3; 14 nucleotides match TRBD2. With V trimmed by 1 base and J by 4 bases, 7 bases remained unmatched. The CDR3 totals 18 residues. Germline CDR1 SGHTA, CDR2 FQGNSA. The CDR3 sequence is CASSLVGLAGGLSDTQYF. CDR3 nucleotides: TGTGCCAGCAGCTTAGTAGGACTAGCGGGGGGATTATCAGATACGCAGTATTTT.

The chain is built from TRBV7-9 and TRBJ2-7; 10 bases fit TRBD1. The CDR3 loop spans 14 amino acids. Trimming at V came to 4 bases and at J to 4 bases, leaving 4 bases not matched to a gene. Germline V lookup: CDR1 SEHNR, CDR2 FQNEAQ (reference sequence). The CDR3 DNA follows: TGTGCCAGCAGCTCGGGACAGGGGAGGTACGAGCAGTACTTC. As protein: CASSSGQGRYEQYF.

The chain combines TRBV15 with TRBJ1-1, with unresolved D. With 4 bases removed from V and 1 base from J, the gap between germline ends came to 7 bases. The germline V gene encodes CDR1 LNHNV and CDR2 YYDKDF (reference sequence). The CDR3 covers 13 residues. This CDR3 reads CATSNEGNTEAFF. The CDR3 DNA is TGTGCCACCAGCAATGAGGGGAACACTGAAGCTTTCTTT.

This clone has just a few counts. The rearrangement links TRBV10-2 to TRBJ1-5; D is possibly TRBD1 (5 bases). V was shortened by 3 bases and J by 6 bases, with 12 bases between the two germline ends. Germline loops: CDR1 WSHSY, CDR2 SAAADI. The CDR3 runs to 14 residues. The CDR3 nucleotides are TGCGCCAGCAGTGAAGGTCGGGGGGTTCAGCCCCAGCATTTT. Translated: CASSEGRGVQPQHF.

V is TRBV30 and J is TRBJ2-1; D gene ambiguous. In germline, CDR1 is GTSNPN, CDR2 SVGIG (reference sequence). The germline V and J ends were trimmed by 7 bases and 6 bases, with 10 bases remaining between them. This CDR3 spans 11 amino acids. CDR3 sequence reads: CALSWGNEQFF. The CDR3 DNA follows: TGTGCCTTAAGTTGGGGCAATGAGCAGTTCTTC. The variable domain in full, with the rest retrieved from reference TRBV30 and TRBJ2-1, is SQTIHQWPATLVQPVGSPLSLECTVEGTSNPNLYWYRQAAGRGLQLLFYSVGIGQISSEVPQNLSASRPQDRQFILSSKKLLLSDSGFYLCALSWGNEQFFGPGTRLTVL.

The chain recombines TRBV4-1 with TRBJ2-2; 7 bases line up with TRBD1. This CDR3 has 16 amino acids. Germline-derived CDR1 and CDR2 are MGHRA and YSYEKL. V lost 1 base and J lost 2; bases outside the gene matches: 4. The CDR3 loop is CASSQGHRGNTGELFF. The CDR3 nucleotides read TGCGCCAGCAGCCAAGGGCACAGGGGCAACACCGGGGAGCTGTTTTTT.

This clone was counted between two and nine times. The V and J genes are TRBV7-6 and TRBJ1-4; TRBD1 might be the D (6 bases). The germline V gene has CDR1 SGHVS and CDR2 FNYEAQ. The CDR3 has 17 residues. The V end was cut by 5 bases, the J end by 5 bases, with 21 bases between. The CDR3 DNA sequence: TGTGCCAGCAGCGCTAACGGACCGGGACATCGAAATGAAAAACTGTTTTTT. Amino acid sequence: CASSANGPGHRNEKLFF.

This clone showed up just a few times. The V and J genes are TRBV28 and TRBJ2-7, with D tentatively TRBD1 (7 bases). V was cut by 10 bases and J by 3 bases, with 19 bases left in between. The CDR3 sequence is 14 residues long. The germline CDR1 and CDR2 sequences are MDHEN and SYDVKM. CDR3 sequence (DNA): TGTGCCACCAAACAGGGGACCGGGGGCTACGAGCAGTACTTC. It specifies CATKQGTGGYEQYF.

CDR3 DNA sequence: TGCAGCGTTGAAGGGGGACAGGGGGAAGTTGGCTACACCTTC. Protein: CSVEGGQGEVGYTF. The V gene is TRBV29-1, the J gene TRBJ1-2, with 11 bases lining up with TRBD1. The CDR3 length is 14 residues. Germline CDR1 is SQVTM and CDR2 is ANQGSEA. With V trimmed by 1 base and J by 7 bases, 5 bases remained unmatched.

The chain couples TRBV4-1 to TRBJ2-7, with 9 bases aligning to TRBD1. Germline-derived CDR1 and CDR2 are MGHRA and YSYEKL. Unmatched junction bases numbered 3, after V lost 1 base and J lost 2 bases. CDR3 length: 15 amino acids. CDR3 DNA: TGCGCCAGCAGCCAAGGGGACAGGGCTACCTACGAGCAGTACTTC. This encodes CASSQGDRATYEQYF.

This clone came up a few times. The chain couples TRBV29-1 to TRBJ2-5; 8 bases line up with TRBD1. The J call may be incorrect, as the DNA end agrees better with TRBJ2-7. CDR1 and CDR2 from the germline V gene are SQVTM and ANQGSEA. The CDR3 consists of 15 residues. The CDR3 DNA sequence: TGCAGCGTTGAAGGCCGGACAGGGCCATCCTACGAGCAGTACTTC. As protein: CSVEGRTGPSYEQYF.

V is TRBV9 and J is TRBJ2-1; TRBD1 matches at 9 bases. CDR3 size: 15 residues. The V gene end was trimmed by 1 base and the J gene end by 9 bases; junction bases not matched to a gene: 8. The V gene's germline CDR1 is SGDLS and CDR2 YYNGEE. The CDR3 sequence: CASSVTGTGFGEQFF. The DNA of the CDR3 is TGTGCCAGCAGCGTAACCGGGACAGGGTTCGGTGAGCAGTTCTTC.

The V call is TRBV2, the J call TRBJ1-5, with D unresolved. Trimming shortened V by 5 bases and J by 3 bases, and 8 bases separated the two germline ends. Germline V CDR1 and CDR2: SNHLY, FYNNEI. The CDR3 consists of 13 residues. In DNA, the CDR3 is TGTGCCAGCAGTTACGGGGACAATCAGCCCCAGCATTTT. The encoded protein is CASSYGDNQPQHF. Drawing the rest from reference TRBV2 and TRBJ1-5, the complete variable domain is EPEVTQTPSHQVTQMGQEVILRCVPISNHLYFYWYRQILGQKVEFLVSFYNNEISEKSEIFDDQFSVERPDGSNFTLKIRSTKLEDSAMYFCASSYGDNQPQHFGDGTRLSIL.

The rearrangement links TRBV7-8 to TRBJ2-2; 12 bases line up with TRBD2. CDR3 size: 16 residues. Germline assignment: CDR1 SGHVS and CDR2 FQNEAQ. V lost 2 bases, J lost 3 bases, and 1 base stayed unmatched. DNA of the CDR3: TGTGCCAGCAGCTTACTAGCGGGGGGGGACACCGGGGAGCTGTTTTTT. It translates to CASSLLAGGDTGELFF. Looking up the rest from reference TRBV7-8 and TRBJ2-2 gives the full variable domain: GAGVSQSPRYKVAKRGQDVALRCDPISGHVSLFWYQQALGQGPEFLTYFQNEAQLDKSGLPSDRFFAERPEGSVSTLKIQRTQQEDSAVYLCASSLLAGGDTGELFFGEGSRLTVL.

The chain carries TRBV19 and TRBJ2-7; 8 bases are a match to TRBD1. The CDR3 runs to 15 residues. Germline V CDR1 and CDR2: LNHDA, SQIVND (reference sequence). J was trimmed by 1 base and V by 6 bases; bases with no gene match: 8. CDR3 sequence: CASSIQDRESYEQYF. CDR3 bases: TGTGCCAGTAGCATCCAGGACAGGGAATCCTACGAGCAGTACTTC.

The J gene is TRBJ2-7, the V gene TRBV5-1; 13 nucleotides match TRBD2. The CDR3 has 16 amino acids. J was trimmed by 2 bases and V by 3 bases; bases with no gene match: 5. Germline lookup yields CDR1 SGHRS and CDR2 YFSETQ. Written as DNA, the CDR3 is TGCGCCAGCAGCTACCAGACTAGCGGGGGGCCCTACGAGCAGTACTTC. This sequence encodes CASSYQTSGGPYEQYF.

This chain joins TRBV7-9 and TRBJ1-1; D is perhaps TRBD1 (5 bases). Trimming left V 7 bases short and J 3 bases short, with 15 bases between. The germline V gene has CDR1 SEHNR and CDR2 FQNEAQ (reference sequence). This CDR3 comprises 14 residues. This CDR3 reads CASMPPTGDTEAFF. CDR3 DNA sequence: TGTGCCAGCATGCCACCTACAGGCGACACTGAAGCTTTCTTT.

The chain employs TRBV9 and TRBJ2-1; 8 bases are a match to TRBD1. The CDR3 length is 15 residues. V was clipped by 2 bases and J by 7 bases; unmatched bases: 8. Looked up from germline, CDR1 is SGDLS and CDR2 is YYNGEE. The chain's CDR3 is CASSVGQGSRNEQFF. CDR3 coding DNA: TGTGCCAGCAGCGTCGGACAGGGATCGAGGAATGAGCAGTTCTTC. Variable domain in full (rest from reference TRBV9 and TRBJ2-1): DSGVTQTPKHLITATGQRVTLRCSPRSGDLSVYWYQQSLDQGLQFLIQYYNGEERAKGNILERFSAQQFPDLHSELNLSSLELGDSALYFCASSVGQGSRNEQFFGPGTRLTVL.